This TCR beta chain is from a study of T cells in Graves' hyperthyroidism and ophthalmopathy (dated by TCRdb to between 2017 and 2020). With respect to the entire study: Peripheral blood samples were taken at initial diagnosis, before any treatment was given. TCR Vbeta CDR3 sequencing of 120 to 150 peripheral blood samples (over 40 ophthalmopathy, 75 to 80 hyperthyroidism and about 17 progressor patients) is reported in the paper. TCR V-J signatures able to tell the groups apart were searched for in a discovery cohort of 90 to 100 patients, of whom around 42 had Graves' ophthalmopathy and 55 to 65 had stable Graves' hyperthyroidism. In over five Graves' hyperthyroidism patients, the study also compared T-cell repertoires from thyroid tissue with T-cell repertoires from blood. Whether ophthalmopathy could be predicted prospectively was tested in an independent validation cohort made up of about 20 hyperthyroidism patients plus 17 patients who later progressed to ophthalmopathy. Once sampling was done, hyperthyroidism patients were given methimazole at a starting dose of 30 mg daily, whereas ophthalmopathy patients were given high-dose intravenous methylprednisolone. The 90 or so discovery patients were randomly split 7:3 into training and test sets. General findings and caveats noted by the study authors: A 13 V-J signature model separated ophthalmopathy from stable hyperthyroidism, with 87.88% sensitivity and approximately 81% specificity in cross-validation and 80%/75% in testing. Most expanded thyroid clonotypes (frequency above 0.001) were also detected in blood, a finding suggesting that blood repertoires may reflect thyroid immune responses. In validation, the model predicted progression to ophthalmopathy with 55% to 71% sensitivity and approximately 72% specificity, a median of about six months before onset. No statistical method was used to set the sample size in advance, and investigators knew the group allocation.

The TCR beta CDR3 regions were amplified from RNA transcripts. For the first round of RT-PCR on the TCR CDR3, the HTBI primer set was used together with the Qiagen OneStep RT-PCR kit. Libraries were constructed in a second round of multiplex PCR, after which size selection and purification were carried out. Paired-end sequencing of the libraries was performed with 100 bp reads on an Illumina HiSeq2000. Per the authors' processing: SOAPnuke was used to process the raw data, throwing out any read that contained adapters or uncalled bases, had a mean Phred below 15, or lacked an exact constant-primer or identifier match. COPE v1.2.5 was used to merge high-quality paired reads, and clonotypes were defined as unique nucleotide sequences. MiTCR v1.1 was used to align clonotypes to the IMGT TRBV, TRBD and TRBJ reference segments. Analysis was restricted to V-J combinations with a frequency above 0.0001, which covered 99% to 99.2% of repertoires. The TCS score was defined as F50 (clonal expansion) divided by E x V (chaos), with BLOSUM62-based TCRdist calculated between CDR3 peptides within each V-J. Welch's t-statistics and random forest reduced 450 to 600 V-J features to 13, which were used in a naive Bayes classifier (R e1071). The raw public data were reprocessed by TCRdb itself: fastp quality trimming at Q25, MiXCR clonotype calling, in-frame beta chains only. Rows with a matching CDR3 protein are joined into one entry that keeps the most common DNA and genes. These V and J calls derive from TCRdb rather than the authors' analysis. Counted in this sample were about 380,000 distinct CDR3 sequences; about 18% of them appeared once. Jointly, the top ten make up around 40% of the sample.

Spanning cysteine to phenylalanine, the CDR3 consists of 13 amino acids. The retained sequence is limited to the CDR3, 39 bases, with the frame set at the first base. Reading the germline V gene (reference sequence) gives CDR1 LGHDT and CDR2 YNNKEL. Trimming takes 5 bases from V and 3 bases from J, and the germline ends sit 11 bases apart. Moderately to severely active disease, a Clinical Activity Score of at least 3, a NOSPECS grade of at least 4, and a duration under 3 months were present in ophthalmopathy patients. The study excluded patients with uncontrolled infections, other autoimmune diseases, pregnancy or lactation. Clinical symptoms, serum thyroxine and TRAb, thyroid ultrasound, and orbital computed tomography formed the basis for the diagnoses. PBMCs were separated from 10 ml of fresh peripheral blood using Ficoll-Paque density gradient centrifugation. Total RNA was extracted with Trizol reagent, and quality was checked on an Agilent 2100 Bioanalyzer.

This clonotype was counted many times. No antigen is known for it. Base qualities were left out, and no much larger clone turns up one base away. This TCR derives from a man aged 18 to 30 with Graves' ophthalmopathy. Sequencing was done on a sample of blood. The chain links TRBV3-1 with TRBJ2-7; a weak D assignment points to TRBD1 (6 bases agree). The CDR3 reads CASSESTGYEQYF. The DNA reads as follows: TGTGCCAGCAGCGAATCGACAGGCTACGAGCAGTACTTC.